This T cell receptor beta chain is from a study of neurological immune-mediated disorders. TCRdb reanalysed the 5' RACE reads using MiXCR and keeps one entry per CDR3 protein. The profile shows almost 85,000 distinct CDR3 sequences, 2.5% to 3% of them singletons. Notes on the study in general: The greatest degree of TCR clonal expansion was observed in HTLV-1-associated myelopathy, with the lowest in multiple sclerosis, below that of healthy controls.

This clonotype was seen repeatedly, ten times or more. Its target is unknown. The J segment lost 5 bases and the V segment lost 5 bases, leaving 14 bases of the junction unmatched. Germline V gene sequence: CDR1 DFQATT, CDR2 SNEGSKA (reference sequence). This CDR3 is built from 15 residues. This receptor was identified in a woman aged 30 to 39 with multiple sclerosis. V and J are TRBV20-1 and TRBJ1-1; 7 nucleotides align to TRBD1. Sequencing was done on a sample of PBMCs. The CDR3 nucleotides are TGCAGTGCTCCTCAAGCGGGGGACAGAACAACTGAAGCTTTCTTT. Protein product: CSAPQAGDRTTEAFF.